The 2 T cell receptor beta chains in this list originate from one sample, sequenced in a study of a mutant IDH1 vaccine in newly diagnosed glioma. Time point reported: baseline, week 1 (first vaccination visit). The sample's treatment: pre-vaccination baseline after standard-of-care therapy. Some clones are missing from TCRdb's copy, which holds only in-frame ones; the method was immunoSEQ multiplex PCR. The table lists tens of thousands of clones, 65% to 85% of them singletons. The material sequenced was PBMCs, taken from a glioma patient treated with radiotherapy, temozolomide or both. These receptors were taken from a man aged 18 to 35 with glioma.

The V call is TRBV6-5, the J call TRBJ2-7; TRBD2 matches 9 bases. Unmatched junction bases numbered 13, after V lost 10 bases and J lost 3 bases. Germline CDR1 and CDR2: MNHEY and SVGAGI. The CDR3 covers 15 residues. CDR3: CATTLELAGLYEQYF. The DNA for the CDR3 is TGTGCCACCACACTTGAACTAGCGGGTCTCTACGAGCAGTACTTC.

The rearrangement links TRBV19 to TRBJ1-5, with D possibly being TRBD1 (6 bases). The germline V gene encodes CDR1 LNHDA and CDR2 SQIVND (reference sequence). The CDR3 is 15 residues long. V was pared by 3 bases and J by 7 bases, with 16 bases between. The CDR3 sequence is CASSIWVGAEQPQHF. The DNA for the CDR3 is TGTGCCAGTAGTATTTGGGTGGGGGCGGAACAGCCCCAGCATTTT.